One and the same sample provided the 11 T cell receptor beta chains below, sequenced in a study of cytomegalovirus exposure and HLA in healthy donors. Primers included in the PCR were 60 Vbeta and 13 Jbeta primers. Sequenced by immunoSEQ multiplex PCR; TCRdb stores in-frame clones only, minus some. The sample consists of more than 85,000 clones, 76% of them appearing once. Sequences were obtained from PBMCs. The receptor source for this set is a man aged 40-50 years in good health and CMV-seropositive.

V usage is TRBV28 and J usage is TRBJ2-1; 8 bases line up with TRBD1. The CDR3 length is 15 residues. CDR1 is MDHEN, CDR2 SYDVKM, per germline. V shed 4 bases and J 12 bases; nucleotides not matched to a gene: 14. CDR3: CASSSPSTGDPGQFF. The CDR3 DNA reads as TGTGCCAGCAGTTCTCCCTCGACAGGGGACCCGGGGCAGTTCTTC.

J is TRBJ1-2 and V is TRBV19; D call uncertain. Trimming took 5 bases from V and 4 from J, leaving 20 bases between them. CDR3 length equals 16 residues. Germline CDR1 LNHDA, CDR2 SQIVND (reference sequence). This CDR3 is CASSPLGWREFYGYTF. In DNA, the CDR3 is TGTGCCAGTAGTCCCCTAGGGTGGAGGGAATTCTATGGCTACACCTTC.

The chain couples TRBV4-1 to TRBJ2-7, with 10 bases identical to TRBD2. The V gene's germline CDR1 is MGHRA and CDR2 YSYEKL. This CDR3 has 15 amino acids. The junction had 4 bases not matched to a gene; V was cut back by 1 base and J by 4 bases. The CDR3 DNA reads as TGCGCCAGCAGCCAAGCAAGTAGCGGGGGGTACGAGCAGTACTTC. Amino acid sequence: CASSQASSGGYEQYF.

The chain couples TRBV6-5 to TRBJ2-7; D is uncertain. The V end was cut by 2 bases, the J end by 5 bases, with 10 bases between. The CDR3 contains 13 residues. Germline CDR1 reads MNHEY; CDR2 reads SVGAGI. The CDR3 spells CASSYIRFHEQYF. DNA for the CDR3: TGTGCCAGCAGTTACATTCGGTTCCACGAGCAGTACTTC.

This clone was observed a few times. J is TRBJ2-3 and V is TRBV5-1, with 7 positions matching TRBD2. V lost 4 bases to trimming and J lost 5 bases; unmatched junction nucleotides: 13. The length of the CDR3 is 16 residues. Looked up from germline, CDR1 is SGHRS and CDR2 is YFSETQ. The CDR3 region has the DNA TGCGCCAGCAGCGCCCCTGAGCGGGGCAACGTAGATACGCAGTATTTT. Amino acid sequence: CASSAPERGNVDTQYF.

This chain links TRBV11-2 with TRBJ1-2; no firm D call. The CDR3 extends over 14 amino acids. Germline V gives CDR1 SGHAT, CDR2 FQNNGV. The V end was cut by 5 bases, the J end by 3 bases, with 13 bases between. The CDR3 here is CASSPSLEDYGYTF. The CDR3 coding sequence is TGTGCCAGCAGCCCCTCCCTCGAGGACTATGGCTACACCTTC.

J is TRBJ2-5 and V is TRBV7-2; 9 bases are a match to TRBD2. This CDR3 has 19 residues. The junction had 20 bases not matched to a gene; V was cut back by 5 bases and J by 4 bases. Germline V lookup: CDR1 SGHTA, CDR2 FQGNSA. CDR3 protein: CASSPWVSGGGGVRETQYF. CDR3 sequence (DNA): TGTGCCAGCAGCCCCTGGGTTAGCGGGGGTGGCGGGGTGAGAGAGACCCAGTACTTC.

The chain's CDR3 is CASSLAGDQPQHF. In DNA form, the CDR3 reads TGTGCCAGCAGCTTAGCGGGAGATCAGCCCCAGCATTTT. This rearrangement joins TRBV7-8 to TRBJ1-5; D unresolved. Between the trimmed V and J ends, which lost 0 bases and 5 bases, there was a span of 5 bases. CDR3 length: 13 amino acids. Germline V gene data show CDR1 as SGHVS and CDR2 as FQNEAQ. The whole variable domain, remainder taken from reference TRBV7-8 and TRBJ1-5, is GAGVSQSPRYKVAKRGQDVALRCDPISGHVSLFWYQQALGQGPEFLTYFQNEAQLDKSGLPSDRFFAERPEGSVSTLKIQRTQQEDSAVYLCASSLAGDQPQHFGDGTRLSIL.

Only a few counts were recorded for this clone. CDR3: CASSQTTGRSGNTIYF. The CDR3 coding sequence is TGCGCCAGCAGCCAGACGACAGGCCGCTCTGGAAACACCATATATTTT. The chain uses TRBV4-1 and TRBJ1-3, with D perhaps matching TRBD1 (6 bases). Germline values: CDR1 MGHRA, CDR2 YSYEKL. V gave up 3 bases and J gave up 0 bases, with 12 bases separating them. The CDR3 totals 16 residues.

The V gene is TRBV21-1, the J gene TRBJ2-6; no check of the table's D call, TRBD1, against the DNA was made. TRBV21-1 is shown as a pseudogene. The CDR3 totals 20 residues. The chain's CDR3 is CASSRQCRGTALSGANVLTF. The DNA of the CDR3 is TGTGCCAGCAGCAGGCAGTGTCGAGGGACAGCCCTCTCTGGGGCCAACGTCCTGACTTTC.

CDR3 region: CSVGSGVGAPQHF. The DNA for the CDR3 is TGCAGCGTTGGTTCAGGGGTAGGTGCACCCCAGCATTTT. The V and J genes are TRBV29-1 and TRBJ1-5, with D tentatively TRBD1 (6 bases). CDR1 and CDR2 (germline): SQVTM, ANQGSEA. Trimming shortened V by 4 bases and J by 10 bases, and 17 bases separated the two germline ends. CDR3 length equals 13 residues.